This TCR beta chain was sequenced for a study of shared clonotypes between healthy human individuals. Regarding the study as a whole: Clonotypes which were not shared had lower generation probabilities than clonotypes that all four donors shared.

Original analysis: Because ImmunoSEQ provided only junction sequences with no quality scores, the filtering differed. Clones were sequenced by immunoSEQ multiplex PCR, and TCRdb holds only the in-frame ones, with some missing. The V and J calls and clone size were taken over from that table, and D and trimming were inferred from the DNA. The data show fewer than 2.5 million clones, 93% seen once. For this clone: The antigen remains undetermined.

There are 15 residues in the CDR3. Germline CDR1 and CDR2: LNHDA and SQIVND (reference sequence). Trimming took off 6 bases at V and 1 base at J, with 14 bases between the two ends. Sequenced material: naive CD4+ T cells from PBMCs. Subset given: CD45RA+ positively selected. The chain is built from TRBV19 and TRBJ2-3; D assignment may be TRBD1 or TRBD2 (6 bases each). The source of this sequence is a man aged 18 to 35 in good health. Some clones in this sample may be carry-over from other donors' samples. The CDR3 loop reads CASSRGGIGTDTQYF. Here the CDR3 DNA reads TGTGCCAGTAGCCGAGGGGGGATCGGCACAGATACGCAGTATTTT.